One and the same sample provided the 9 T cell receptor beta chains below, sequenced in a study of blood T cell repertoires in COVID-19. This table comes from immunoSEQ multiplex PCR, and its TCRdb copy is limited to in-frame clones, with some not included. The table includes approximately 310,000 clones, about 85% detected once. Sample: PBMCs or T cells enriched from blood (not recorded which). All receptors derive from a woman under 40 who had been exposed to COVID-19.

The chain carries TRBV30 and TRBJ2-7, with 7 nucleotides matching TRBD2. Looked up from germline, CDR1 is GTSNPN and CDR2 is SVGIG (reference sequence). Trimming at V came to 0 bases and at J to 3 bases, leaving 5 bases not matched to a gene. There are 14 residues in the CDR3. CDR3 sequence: CAWSVGGSIYEQYF. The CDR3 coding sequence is TGTGCCTGGAGTGTGGGGGGGTCCATCTACGAGCAGTACTTC.

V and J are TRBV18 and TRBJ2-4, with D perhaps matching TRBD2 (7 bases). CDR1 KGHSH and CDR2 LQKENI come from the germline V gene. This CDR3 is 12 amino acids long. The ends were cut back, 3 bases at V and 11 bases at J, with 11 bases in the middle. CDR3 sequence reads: CASSPREGVQYF. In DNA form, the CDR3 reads TGTGCCAGCTCACCTAGGGAGGGGGTTCAGTACTTC.

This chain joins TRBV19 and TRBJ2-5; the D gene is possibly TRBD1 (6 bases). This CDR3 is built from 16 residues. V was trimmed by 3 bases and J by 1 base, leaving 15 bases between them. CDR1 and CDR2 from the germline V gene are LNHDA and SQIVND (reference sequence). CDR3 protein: CASSIGGQGTQETQYF. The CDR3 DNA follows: TGTGCCAGTAGTATTGGCGGCCAGGGGACCCAAGAGACCCAGTACTTC.

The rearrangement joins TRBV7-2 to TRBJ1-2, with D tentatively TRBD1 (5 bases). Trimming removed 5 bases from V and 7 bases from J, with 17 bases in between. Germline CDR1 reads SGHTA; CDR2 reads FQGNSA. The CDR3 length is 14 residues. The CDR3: CASSPRVPLPGYTF. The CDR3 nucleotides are TGTGCCAGCAGCCCCAGGGTCCCTCTTCCTGGCTACACCTTC. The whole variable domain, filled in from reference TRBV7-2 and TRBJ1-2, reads GAGVSQSPSNKVTEKGKDVELRCDPISGHTALYWYRQSLGQGLEFLIYFQGNSAPDKSGLPSDRFSAERTGGSVSTLTIQRTQQEDSAVYLCASSPRVPLPGYTFGSGTRLTVV.

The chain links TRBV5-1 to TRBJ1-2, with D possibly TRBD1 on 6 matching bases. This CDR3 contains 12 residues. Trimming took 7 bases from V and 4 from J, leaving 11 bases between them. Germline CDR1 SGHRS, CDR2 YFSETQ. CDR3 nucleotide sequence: TGCGCCAGCCACAGGGCCGGCTATGGCTACACCTTC. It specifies CASHRAGYGYTF.

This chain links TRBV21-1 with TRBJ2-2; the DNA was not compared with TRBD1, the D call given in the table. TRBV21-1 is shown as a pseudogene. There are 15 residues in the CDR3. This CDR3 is CASSIPGQNTGELFF. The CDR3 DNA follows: TGTGCCAGCAGCATCCCCGGACAGAACACCGGGGAGCTGTTTTTT.

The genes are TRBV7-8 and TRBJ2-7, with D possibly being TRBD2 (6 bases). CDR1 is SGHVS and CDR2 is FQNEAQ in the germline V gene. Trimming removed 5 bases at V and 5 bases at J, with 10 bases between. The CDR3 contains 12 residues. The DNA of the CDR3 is TGTGCCAGCAGCCTATGGGGGGACGAGCAGTACTTC. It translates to CASSLWGDEQYF.

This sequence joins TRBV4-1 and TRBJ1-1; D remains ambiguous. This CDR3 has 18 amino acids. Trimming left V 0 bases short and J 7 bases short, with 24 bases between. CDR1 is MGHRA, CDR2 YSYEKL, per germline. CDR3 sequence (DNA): TGCGCCAGCAGCCAAGAATTTCGTGCCGGTCATACGAGGGTTGAAGCTTTCTTT. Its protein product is CASSQEFRAGHTRVEAFF.

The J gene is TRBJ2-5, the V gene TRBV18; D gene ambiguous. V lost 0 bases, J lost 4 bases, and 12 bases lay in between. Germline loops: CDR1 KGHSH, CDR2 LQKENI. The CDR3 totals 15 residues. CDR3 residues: CASSPPEATGETQYF. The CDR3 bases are TGTGCCAGCTCACCACCCGAGGCCACGGGAGAGACCCAGTACTTC.